This T cell receptor (beta chain) stems from a study of T cell responses to AZD1222 COVID-19 vaccine. Study results and limitations: A rise in Spike-specific TCR breadth and depth followed two AZD1222 doses. Close to half of all spike-specific TCRs reportedly target regions of the variants that are unmutated. Repertoires were obtained solely post-peak T cell response.

Germline V gives CDR1 MNHEY, CDR2 SMNVEV (reference sequence). The CDR3 runs 15 residues. The ends were cut back, 8 bases at V and 0 bases at J, with 16 bases in the middle. Profiled with immunoSEQ multiplex PCR; TCRdb holds only in-frame clones, not every one. The sample holds 90,000 to 120,000 clones, 80% to 90% seen once. Remarks on this clone: Its antigen remains unidentified.

This sequence originates from an adult in good health. This chain connects TRBV27 to TRBJ1-1; D unresolved. This specimen consisted of peripheral blood, obtained on day 0 of AZD1222 vaccination. CDR3 DNA sequence: TGTGCCAGCGGAAAGGTCACTACCCTGAACACTGAAGCTTTCTTT. It is translated as CASGKVTTLNTEAFF.